Listed here are 10 T cell receptor beta chains from one sample, sequenced in a study of blood T cells in healthy people across ages. A sample-barcoded 5' primer and a J-beta primer mix were used in a second PCR of roughly 7 to 11 cycles. TCRdb reprocessed the 5' RACE reads with MiXCR, giving one entry per CDR3 protein. In the table there are some 760,000 distinct CDR3 sequences, 25% of which are singletons. The same specimen was also included in a second study, on T cells of mothers and their children.

Sequenced sample: blood. The receptor source for this set is a boy younger than 18 in good health.

This sequence joins TRBV28 and TRBJ2-2, with TRBD1 as a possible D gene (6 bases). The CDR3 contains 15 residues. Germline lookup yields CDR1 MDHEN and CDR2 SYDVKM. Trimming took off 6 bases at V and 1 base at J, with 12 bases between the two ends. DNA of the CDR3: TGTGCCAGCAGCCCTACGGACAGGAACACCGGGGAGCTGTTTTTT. It translates to CASSPTDRNTGELFF.

This clonotype was counted a few times. This sequence joins TRBV12-3 or TRBV12-4 and TRBJ1-2; D remains ambiguous. This CDR3 spans 13 amino acids. With 5 bases removed from V and 4 bases from J, the gap between germline ends came to 11 bases. CDR3 sequence: CASSPGPLYGYTF. The CDR3 coding sequence is TGTGCCAGCAGTCCCGGGCCCCTCTATGGCTACACCTTC.

This clonotype has just a few counts. The V gene is TRBV24-1, the J gene TRBJ2-3, with D possibly TRBD2 on 5 matching bases. The germline V gene encodes CDR1 KGHDR and CDR2 SFDVKD. The CDR3 is made up of 13 amino acids. Trimming cost V 2 bases and J 4 bases, with 6 bases left between them. The CDR3 DNA follows: TGTGCCACCAGTGATTCTAGCCCAGATACGCAGTATTTT. Residues: CATSDSSPDTQYF.

The chain is built from TRBV3-1 and TRBJ2-5; 8 bases are a match to TRBD1. Per germline, CDR1 LGHDT and CDR2 YNNKEL (reference sequence). With 5 bases clipped from V and 5 bases from J, the junction kept 4 bases outside the gene matches. The CDR3 spans 13 residues. The CDR3 DNA sequence: TGTGCCAGCAGCTCCAGGGGGCTGGAGACCCAGTACTTC. This gives the protein CASSSRGLETQYF.

The V and J genes are TRBV29-1 and TRBJ2-5; 8 bases align to TRBD2. Germline CDR1 reads SQVTM; CDR2 reads ANQGSEA. The CDR3 is 14 residues long. With 7 bases clipped from V and 3 bases from J, the junction kept 10 bases outside the gene matches. The CDR3 bases are TGCAGCGGGGGGGACGGGACTAGTGAAGAGACCCAGTACTTC. This codes for CSGGDGTSEETQYF.

The J gene is TRBJ2-7, the V gene TRBV4-1; D not resolved. CDR3 length equals 12 residues. Trimming removed 5 bases at V and 3 bases at J, with 8 bases between. In germline, CDR1 is MGHRA, CDR2 YSYEKL. The CDR3 sequence is CASSEDHYEQYF. DNA of the CDR3: TGCGCCAGCAGCGAGGATCACTACGAGCAGTACTTC.

The chain uses TRBV7-2 and TRBJ1-4; possibly TRBD1 for D (6 bases). The germline V gene has CDR1 SGHTA and CDR2 FQGNSA. Deletions cut 5 bases from V and 8 bases from J, with 21 bases between. The CDR3 runs to 16 residues. The CDR3 here is CASSRPLQGGSEKLFF. The CDR3 coding sequence is TGTGCCAGCAGCCGGCCTCTACAGGGAGGGTCCGAAAAACTGTTTTTT. Complete variable domain (other parts from reference TRBV7-2 and TRBJ1-4): GAGVSQSPSNKVTEKGKDVELRCDPISGHTALYWYRQSLGQGLEFLIYFQGNSAPDKSGLPSDRFSAERTGGSVSTLTIQRTQQEDSAVYLCASSRPLQGGSEKLFFGSGTQLSVL.

The chain has TRBV2 and TRBJ2-5; D gene unclear. The DNA end is more similar to TRBJ2-7, so the J call may be wrong. The CDR3 has 14 amino acids. The germline V gene encodes CDR1 SNHLY and CDR2 FYNNEI. For the CDR3, the DNA is TGTGCCAGCAGTGAAAGCCCCGGGTCCTACGAGCAGTACTTC. Its translation is CASSESPGSYEQYF.

The chain joins TRBV24-1 to TRBJ1-5; weak D call: TRBD1 (5 bases). This CDR3 spans 16 amino acids. The germline CDR1 and CDR2 sequences are KGHDR and SFDVKD. V lost 3 bases, J lost 7 bases, and 18 bases lay in between. The CDR3 here is CATSDQRTRGMQPQHF. Written as DNA, the CDR3 is TGTGCCACCAGTGATCAGAGGACACGGGGGATGCAGCCCCAGCATTTT.

The count of this clonotype is one. The chain uses TRBV7-9 and TRBJ1-2; no reliable D call. Trimming took off 1 base at V and 5 bases at J, with 17 bases between the two ends. Germline V gives CDR1 SEHNR, CDR2 FQNEAQ (reference sequence). This CDR3 contains 16 residues. The CDR3 here is CASSLDETSPIYGYTF. The CDR3 nucleotides are TGTGCCAGCAGCTTAGATGAGACAAGCCCAATTTATGGCTACACCTTC.